This T cell receptor beta chain derives from a study of shared clonotypes between healthy human individuals. The donors, all of them Caucasian adults, lived in Nashville, Tennessee. Study-level points and caveats: On the whole, naive subsets had larger estimated richness than memory subsets had.

Turning to this clone: Its specificity is not known.

Assay: immunoSEQ multiplex PCR; the TCRdb copy retains only in-frame clones and omits some. The data contain millions of clones, approximately 93% of them singletons. The receptor comes from a man younger than 30 in good health. Some clones in this sample may be carry-over from other donors' samples. Sequencing input: naive CD4+ T cells from PBMCs. Subset given: CD45RA+ positively selected.

The CDR3 sequence is CASSYSTGLPTEQYF. DNA of the CDR3: TGTGCCAGCAGTTACTCGACGGGCCTCCCCACGGAGCAGTACTTC. The gene calls are TRBV6-5 and TRBJ2-7; D gene ambiguous. CDR1 is MNHEY, CDR2 SVGAGI, per germline. Deletions cut 0 bases from V and 7 bases from J, with 16 bases between. The CDR3 length is 15 residues.